This T cell receptor beta chain was obtained from a study of blood T cell repertoires in COVID-19. The J segment lost 0 bases and the V segment lost 2 bases, leaving 7 bases of the junction unmatched. Germline lookup yields CDR1 SEHNR and CDR2 FQNEAQ (reference sequence). This CDR3 is built from 16 residues. Authors' methods: It was from reference gene primer amplification that nucleated cell counts were estimated. Repertoires were generated with immunoSEQ multiplex PCR, while TCRdb's copy carries only in-frame clones and drops some. D and trimming were read from the DNA, whereas the V and J calls and clone size are those reported in that table. This sample has 70,000 or so clones; 79% occur once, and the top ten carry around 47%.

Sequences were obtained from peripheral blood. The J gene is TRBJ2-7, the V gene TRBV7-9; 7 bases map to TRBD2. The clonotype originates from a human donor in a cohort sampled during active COVID-19. The CDR3, as DNA: TGTGCCAGCAGCTTATCCGGCGGGGGTAGCTCCTACGAGCAGTACTTC. This gives the protein CASSLSGGGSSYEQYF.